This T cell receptor beta chain was sequenced in a study of shared clonotypes between healthy human individuals. Study observations and caveats: Only blood was sampled; tissue repertoires likely differ. Enrolling few donors narrowed the genetic and exposure-history diversity that was represented. Shared across several donors were roughly 5.3% of the naive CD4 clonotypes.

Per germline, CDR1 SEHNR and CDR2 FQNEAQ (reference sequence). The CDR3 sequence is 17 residues long. V trimming: 5 bases; J trimming: 7 bases; junction bases outside the gene matches: 12. Profiling relied on immunoSEQ multiplex PCR, and the TCRdb table lists in-frame clones only, not all of them. This table holds approximately 1,500,000 clones, 96% found once. Remarks on this clone: What it binds is unknown.

Sequencing was carried out using naive CD4+ T cells sorted from blood. Specified subset: CD45RA+ positively selected. The source of this sequence is a man aged 25 to 40 in good health. The J gene is TRBJ1-4, the V gene TRBV7-9, with 11 bases identical to TRBD1. CDR3 sequence: CASSVGQGASVAEKLFF. The DNA for the CDR3 is TGTGCCAGCAGCGTAGGACAGGGGGCATCGGTGGCTGAAAAACTGTTTTTT.